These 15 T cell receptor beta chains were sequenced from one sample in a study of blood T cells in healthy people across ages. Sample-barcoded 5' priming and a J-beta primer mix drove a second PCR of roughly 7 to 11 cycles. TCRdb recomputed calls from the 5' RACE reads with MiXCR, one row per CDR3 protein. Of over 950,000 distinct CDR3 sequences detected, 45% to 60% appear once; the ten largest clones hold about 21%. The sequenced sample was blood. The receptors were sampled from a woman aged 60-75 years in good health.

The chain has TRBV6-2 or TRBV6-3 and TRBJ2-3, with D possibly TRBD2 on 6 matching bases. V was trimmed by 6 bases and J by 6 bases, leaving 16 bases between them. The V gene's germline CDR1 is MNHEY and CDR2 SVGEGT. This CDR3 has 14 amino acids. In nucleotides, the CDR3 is TGTGCCAGCAGGCGGGACCGCGCACTGGATACGCAGTATTTT. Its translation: CASRRDRALDTQYF.

This CDR3 reads CASRVDRFNEKLFF. The CDR3 DNA is TGTGCCAGCAGAGTCGACAGGTTCAATGAAAAACTGTTTTTT. The chain employs TRBV6-4 and TRBJ1-4; TRBD1 is a possible D gene (6 bases). The germline V gene encodes CDR1 MRHNA and CDR2 SNTAGT. The CDR3 is 14 residues long. Between the trimmed V and J ends, which lost 6 bases and 5 bases, there was a span of 13 bases.

CDR3 nucleotide sequence: TGTGCCAGCAGCTTCTTGGAGTACGAGCAGTACTTC. Its translation is CASSFLEYEQYF. The chain uses TRBV28 and TRBJ2-7; no clear D. From germline, CDR1 is MDHEN and CDR2 SYDVKM. V was shortened by 6 bases and J by 4 bases, with 10 bases between the two germline ends. The CDR3 is made up of 12 amino acids. Looking up the rest from reference TRBV28 and TRBJ2-7 gives the full variable domain: DVKVTQSSRYLVKRTGEKVFLECVQDMDHENMFWYRQDPGLGLRLIYFSYDVKMKEKGDIPEGYSVSREKKERFSLILESASTNQTSMYLCASSFLEYEQYFGPGTRLTVT.

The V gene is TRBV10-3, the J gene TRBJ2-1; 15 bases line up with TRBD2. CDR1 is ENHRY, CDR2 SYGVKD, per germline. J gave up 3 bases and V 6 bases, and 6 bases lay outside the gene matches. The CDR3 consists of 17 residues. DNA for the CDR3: TGTGCCATCAGCCCGGGACTAGCGGGAGGTGTCTACAATGAGCAGTTCTTC. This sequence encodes CAISPGLAGGVYNEQFF.

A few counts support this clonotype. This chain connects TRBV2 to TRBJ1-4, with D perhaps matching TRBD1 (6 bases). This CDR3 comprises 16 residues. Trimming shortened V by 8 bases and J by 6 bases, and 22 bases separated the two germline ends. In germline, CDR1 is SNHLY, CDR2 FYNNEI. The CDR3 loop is CASYLRSTGPDEKLFF. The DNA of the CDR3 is TGTGCCAGCTATCTCCGGTCTACAGGGCCTGATGAAAAACTGTTTTTT.

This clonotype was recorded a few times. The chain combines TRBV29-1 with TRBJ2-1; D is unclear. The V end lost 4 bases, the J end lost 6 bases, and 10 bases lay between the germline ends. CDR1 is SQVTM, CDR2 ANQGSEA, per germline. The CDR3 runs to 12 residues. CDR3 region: CSVVMSFNEQFF. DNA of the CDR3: TGCAGCGTTGTGATGAGTTTCAATGAGCAGTTCTTC.

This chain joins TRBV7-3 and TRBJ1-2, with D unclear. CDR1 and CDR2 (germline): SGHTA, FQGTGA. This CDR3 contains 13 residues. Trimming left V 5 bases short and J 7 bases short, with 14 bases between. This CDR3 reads CASSPSERAGYTF. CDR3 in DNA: TGTGCCAGCAGCCCCTCCGAGAGGGCTGGCTACACCTTC. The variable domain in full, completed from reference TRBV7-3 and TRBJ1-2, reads GAGVSQTPSNKVTEKGKYVELRCDPISGHTALYWYRQSLGQGPEFLIYFQGTGAADDSGLPNDRFFAVRPEGSVSTLKIQRTERGDSAVYLCASSPSERAGYTFGSGTRLTVV.

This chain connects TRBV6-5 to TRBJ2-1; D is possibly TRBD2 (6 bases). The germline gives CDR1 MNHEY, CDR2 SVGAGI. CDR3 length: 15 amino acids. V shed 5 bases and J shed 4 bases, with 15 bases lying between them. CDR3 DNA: TGTGCCAGCAGTGCCCCGGGAGTGTCTTACAATGAGCAGTTCTTC. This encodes CASSAPGVSYNEQFF.

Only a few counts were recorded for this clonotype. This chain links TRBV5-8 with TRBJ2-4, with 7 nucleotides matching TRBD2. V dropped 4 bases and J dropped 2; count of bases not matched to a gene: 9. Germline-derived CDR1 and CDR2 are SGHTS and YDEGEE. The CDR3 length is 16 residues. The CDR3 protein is CASSPVRGGPKNIQYF. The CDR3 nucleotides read TGTGCCAGCAGCCCGGTTCGGGGAGGGCCCAAAAACATTCAGTACTTC.

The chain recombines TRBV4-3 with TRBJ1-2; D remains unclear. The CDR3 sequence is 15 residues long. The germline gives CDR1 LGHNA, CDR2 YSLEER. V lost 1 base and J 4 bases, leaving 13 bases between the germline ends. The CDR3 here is CASSQALVEIYGYTF. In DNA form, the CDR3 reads TGCGCCAGCAGCCAAGCTCTCGTTGAAATCTATGGCTACACCTTC.

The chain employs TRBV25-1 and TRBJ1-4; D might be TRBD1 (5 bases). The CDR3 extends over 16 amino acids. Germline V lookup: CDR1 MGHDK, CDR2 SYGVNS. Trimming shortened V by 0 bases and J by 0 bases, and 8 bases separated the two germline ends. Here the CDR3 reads CASSEYGAATNEKLFF. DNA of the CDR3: TGTGCCAGCAGTGAATATGGGGCTGCAACTAATGAAAAACTGTTTTTT.

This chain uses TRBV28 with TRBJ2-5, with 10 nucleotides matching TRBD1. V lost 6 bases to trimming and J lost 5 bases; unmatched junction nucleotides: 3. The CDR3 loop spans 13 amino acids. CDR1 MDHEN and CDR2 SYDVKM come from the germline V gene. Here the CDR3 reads CASRTGGHETQYF. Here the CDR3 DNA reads TGTGCCAGCAGGACAGGGGGCCACGAGACCCAGTACTTC.

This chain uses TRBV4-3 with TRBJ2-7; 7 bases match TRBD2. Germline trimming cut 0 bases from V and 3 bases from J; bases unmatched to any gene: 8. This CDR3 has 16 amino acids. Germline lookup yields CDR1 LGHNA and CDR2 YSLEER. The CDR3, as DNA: TGCGCCAGCAGCCAAGAGGGAGGGGTGAGGGGCTACGAGCAGTACTTC. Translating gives CASSQEGGVRGYEQYF.

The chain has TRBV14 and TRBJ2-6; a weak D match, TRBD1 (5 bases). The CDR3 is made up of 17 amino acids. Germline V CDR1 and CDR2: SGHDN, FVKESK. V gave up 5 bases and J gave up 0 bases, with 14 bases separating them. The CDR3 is CASSNAQGYSGANVLTF. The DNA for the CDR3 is TGTGCCAGCAGCAACGCGCAGGGATACTCTGGGGCCAACGTCCTGACTTTC.

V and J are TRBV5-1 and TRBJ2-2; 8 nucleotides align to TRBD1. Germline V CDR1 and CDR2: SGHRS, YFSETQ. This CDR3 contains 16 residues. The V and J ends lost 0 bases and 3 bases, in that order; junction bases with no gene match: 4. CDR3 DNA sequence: TGCGCCAGCAGCTTGGCTGCAGGGGGCCACACCGGGGAGCTGTTTTTT. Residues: CASSLAAGGHTGELFF.